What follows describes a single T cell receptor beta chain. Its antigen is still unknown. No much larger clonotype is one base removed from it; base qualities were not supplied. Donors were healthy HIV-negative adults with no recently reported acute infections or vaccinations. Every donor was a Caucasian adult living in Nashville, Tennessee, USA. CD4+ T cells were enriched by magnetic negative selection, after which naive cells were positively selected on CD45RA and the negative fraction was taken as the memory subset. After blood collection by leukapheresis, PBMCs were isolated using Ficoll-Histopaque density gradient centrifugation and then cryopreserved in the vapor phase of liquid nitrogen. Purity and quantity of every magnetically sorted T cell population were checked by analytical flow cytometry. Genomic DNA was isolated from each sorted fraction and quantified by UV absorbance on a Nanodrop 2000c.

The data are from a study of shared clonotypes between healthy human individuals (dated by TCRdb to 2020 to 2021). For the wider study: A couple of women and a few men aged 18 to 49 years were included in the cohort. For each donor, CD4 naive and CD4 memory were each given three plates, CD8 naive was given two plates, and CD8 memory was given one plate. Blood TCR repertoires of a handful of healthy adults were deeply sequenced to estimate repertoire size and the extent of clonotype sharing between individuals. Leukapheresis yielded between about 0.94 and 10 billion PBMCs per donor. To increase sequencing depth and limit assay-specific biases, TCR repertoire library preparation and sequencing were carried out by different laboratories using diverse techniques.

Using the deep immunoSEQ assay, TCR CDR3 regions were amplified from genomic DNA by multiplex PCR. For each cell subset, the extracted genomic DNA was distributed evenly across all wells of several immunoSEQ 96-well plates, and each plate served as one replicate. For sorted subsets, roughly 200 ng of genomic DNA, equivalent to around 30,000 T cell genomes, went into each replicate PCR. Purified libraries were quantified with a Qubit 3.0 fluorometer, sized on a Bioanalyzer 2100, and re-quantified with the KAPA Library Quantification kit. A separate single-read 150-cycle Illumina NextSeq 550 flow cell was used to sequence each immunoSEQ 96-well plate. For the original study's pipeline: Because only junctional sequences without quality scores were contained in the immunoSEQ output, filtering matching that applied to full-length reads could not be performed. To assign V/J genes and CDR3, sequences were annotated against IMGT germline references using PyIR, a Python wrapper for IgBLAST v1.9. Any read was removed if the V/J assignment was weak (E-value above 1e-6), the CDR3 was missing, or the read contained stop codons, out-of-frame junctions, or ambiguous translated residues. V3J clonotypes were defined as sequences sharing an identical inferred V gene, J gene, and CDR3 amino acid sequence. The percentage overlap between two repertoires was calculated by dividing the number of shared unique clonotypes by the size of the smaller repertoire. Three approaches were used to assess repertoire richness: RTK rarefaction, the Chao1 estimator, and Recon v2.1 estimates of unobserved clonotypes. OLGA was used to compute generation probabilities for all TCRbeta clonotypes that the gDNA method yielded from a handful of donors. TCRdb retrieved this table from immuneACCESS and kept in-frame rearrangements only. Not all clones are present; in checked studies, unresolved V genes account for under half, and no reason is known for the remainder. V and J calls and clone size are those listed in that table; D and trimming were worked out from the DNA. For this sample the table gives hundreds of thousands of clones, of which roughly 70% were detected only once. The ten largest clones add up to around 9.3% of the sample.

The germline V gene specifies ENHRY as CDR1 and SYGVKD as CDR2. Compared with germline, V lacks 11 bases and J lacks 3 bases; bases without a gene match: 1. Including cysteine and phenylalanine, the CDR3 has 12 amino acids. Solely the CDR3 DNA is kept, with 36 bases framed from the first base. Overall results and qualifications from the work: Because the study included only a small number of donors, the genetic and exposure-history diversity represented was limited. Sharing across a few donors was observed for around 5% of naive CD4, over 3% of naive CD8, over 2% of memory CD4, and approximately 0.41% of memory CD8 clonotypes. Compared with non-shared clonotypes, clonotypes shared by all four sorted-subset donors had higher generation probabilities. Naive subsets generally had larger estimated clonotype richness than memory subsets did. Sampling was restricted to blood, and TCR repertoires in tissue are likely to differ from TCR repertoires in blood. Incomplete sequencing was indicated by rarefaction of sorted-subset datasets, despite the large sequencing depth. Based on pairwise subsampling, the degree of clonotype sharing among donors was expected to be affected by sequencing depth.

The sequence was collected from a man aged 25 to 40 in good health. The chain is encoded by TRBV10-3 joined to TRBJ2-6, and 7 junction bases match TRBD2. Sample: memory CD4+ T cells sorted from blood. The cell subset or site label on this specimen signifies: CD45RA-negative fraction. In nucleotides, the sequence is TGTGCCGCTAGCGGTGGGGCCAACGTCCTGACTTTC. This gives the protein CAASGGANVLTF.